This T cell receptor beta chain was profiled in a study of blood T cell repertoires in COVID-19 (dated by TCRdb to the early 2020s). Turning to the overall study: Samples covering the acute and convalescent phases of COVID-19 were provided by collaborators in the United States, Italy and Spain. The prospective study material was composed of cDNA or gDNA derived from T cells, B-cell-depleted T cells, or PBMCs. The dataset comprised deeply sampled blood TCRbeta repertoires from subjects exposed to, actively infected with, or recovered from COVID-19. The repertoires were made available in a free public database intended to serve as a resource for research on the immune response to SARS-CoV-2. The samples were drawn from two sources: the first 160 participants of the ongoing ImmuneRACE study, and fewer than 1,500 subjects contributed by 6 global collaborators. Sample metadata almost always included a de-identified subject ID, COVID-19 status, age in years and sex. Where available, HLA class I and class II types were taken from metadata supplied by the sample provider and were not determined by assay-based typing. The paper's findings and limits, for the study overall: Clinical and demographic metadata were provided uncurated, with the amount varying by source and participant.

Of note for this clone: Its antigen is not yet known. Qualities for individual bases were not recorded, and no much larger clone is one base off.

The collaborating institutions used their own protocols to collect whole blood in K2EDTA tubes. For TCRbeta analysis, collaborators shipped samples in one of three forms: frozen whole blood, isolated PBMCs, or DNA extracted from either of those sample types. TCRbeta CDR3 regions were amplified from genomic DNA using the immunoSEQ Assay, a bias-controlled multiplex PCR. Turning to the authors' computational methods: The number of nucleated cells in each sample was estimated by amplification of reference gene primers within the assay. To quantify the absolute abundance of each unique TCRbeta CDR3 rearrangement, sequence reads were collapsed and filtered. For each sample, productive Simpson clonality was calculated by taking the square root of Simpson's diversity index across productive rearrangements. In its TCRdb copy, this immuneACCESS table keeps in-frame sequences only and misses some clones. Where compared with another copy, unresolved V genes explain less than half of these, and the others have no known cause. D and trimming were read from the DNA, whereas the V and J calls and clone size are those reported in that table. The sample table contains 150,000 to 200,000 clones; only one count was recorded for roughly three quarters of them. The top ten hold 15% to 20% of the sample.

V sheds 6 bases and J sheds 0 bases, leaving 11 bases between their ends. The germline V gene provides CDR1 MNHEY and CDR2 SVGAGI. The CDR3 has 14 amino acids, counting the end cysteine and phenylalanine. The sequence is cut down to CDR3 DNA, 42 bases in frame from base 1. The chain couples TRBV6-5 to TRBJ1-1; the D gene is unclear. The TCR was taken from a man aged 55-75 years with active or convalescent COVID-19. Sequenced: peripheral blood. The nucleotide sequence is TGTGCCAGCAGAATGGACGGGATGAACACTGAAGCTTTCTTT. Translated, this gives CASRMDGMNTEAFF.